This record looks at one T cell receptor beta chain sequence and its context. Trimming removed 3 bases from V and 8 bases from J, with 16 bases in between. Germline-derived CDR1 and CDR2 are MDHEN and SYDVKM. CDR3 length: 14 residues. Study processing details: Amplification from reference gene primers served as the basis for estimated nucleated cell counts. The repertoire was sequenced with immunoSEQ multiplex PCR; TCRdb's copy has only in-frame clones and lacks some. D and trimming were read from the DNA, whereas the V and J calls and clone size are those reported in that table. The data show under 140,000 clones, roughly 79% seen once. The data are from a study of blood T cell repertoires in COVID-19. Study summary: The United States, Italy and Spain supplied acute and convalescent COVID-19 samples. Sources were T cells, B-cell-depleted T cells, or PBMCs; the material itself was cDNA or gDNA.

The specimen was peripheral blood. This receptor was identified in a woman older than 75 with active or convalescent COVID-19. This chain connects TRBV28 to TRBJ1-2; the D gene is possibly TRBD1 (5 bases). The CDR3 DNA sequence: TGTGCCAGCAGTTTGCGGGGGAAAGAGGGGGGCTACACCTTC. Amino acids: CASSLRGKEGGYTF.